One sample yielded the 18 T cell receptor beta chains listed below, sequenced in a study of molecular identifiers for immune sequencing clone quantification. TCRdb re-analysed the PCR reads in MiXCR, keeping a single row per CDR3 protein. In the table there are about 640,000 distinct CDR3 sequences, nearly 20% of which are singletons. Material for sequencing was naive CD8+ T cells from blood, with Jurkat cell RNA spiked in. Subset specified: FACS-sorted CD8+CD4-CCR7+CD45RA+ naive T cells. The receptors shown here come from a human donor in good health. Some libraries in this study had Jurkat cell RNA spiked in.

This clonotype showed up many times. This chain's CDR3 is CASSAGPAYEQYF. CDR3 in DNA: TGTGCCAGCTCAGCCGGCCCTGCCTACGAGCAGTACTTC. The rearrangement uses TRBV18 and TRBJ2-7; no definite D call. V dropped 5 bases and J dropped 2 bases, with 10 bases sitting between them. The CDR3 contains 13 residues. The germline V gene has CDR1 KGHSH and CDR2 LQKENI. The variable domain in full, completed from reference TRBV18 and TRBJ2-7, reads NAGVMQNPRHLVRRRGQEARLRCSPMKGHSHVYWYRQLPEEGLKFMVYLQKENIIDESGMPKERFSAEFPKEGPSILRIQQVVRGDSAAYFCASSAGPAYEQYFGPGTRLTVT.

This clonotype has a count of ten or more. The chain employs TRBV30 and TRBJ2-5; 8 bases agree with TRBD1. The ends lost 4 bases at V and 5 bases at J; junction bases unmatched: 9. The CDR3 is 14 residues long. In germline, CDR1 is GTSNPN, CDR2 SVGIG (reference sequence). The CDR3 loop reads CAWNTGTGRETQYF. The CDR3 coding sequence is TGTGCCTGGAACACCGGGACAGGTCGGGAGACCCAGTACTTC.

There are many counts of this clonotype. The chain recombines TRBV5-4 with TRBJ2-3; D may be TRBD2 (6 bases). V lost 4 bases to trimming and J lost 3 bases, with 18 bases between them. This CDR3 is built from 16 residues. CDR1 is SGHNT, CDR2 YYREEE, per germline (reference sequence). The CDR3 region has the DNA TGTGCCAGCAGCGAAACCGGGACTCATACGACAGATACGCAGTATTTT. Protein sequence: CASSETGTHTTDTQYF.

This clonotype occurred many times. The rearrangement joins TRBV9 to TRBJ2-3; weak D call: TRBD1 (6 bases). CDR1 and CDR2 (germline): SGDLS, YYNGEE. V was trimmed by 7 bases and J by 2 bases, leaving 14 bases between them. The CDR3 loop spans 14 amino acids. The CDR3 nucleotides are TGTGCCAGCGCTGTGGGGGACACCACAGATACGCAGTATTTT. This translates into CASAVGDTTDTQYF.

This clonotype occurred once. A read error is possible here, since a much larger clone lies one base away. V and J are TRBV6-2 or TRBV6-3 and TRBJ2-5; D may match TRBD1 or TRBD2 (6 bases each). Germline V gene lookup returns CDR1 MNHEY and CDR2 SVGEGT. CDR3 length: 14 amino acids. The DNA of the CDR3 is TGTGCCAGCGGTAGGGGGGCCCATCAAGAGACCCAGCACTTC. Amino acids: CASGRGAHQETQHF.

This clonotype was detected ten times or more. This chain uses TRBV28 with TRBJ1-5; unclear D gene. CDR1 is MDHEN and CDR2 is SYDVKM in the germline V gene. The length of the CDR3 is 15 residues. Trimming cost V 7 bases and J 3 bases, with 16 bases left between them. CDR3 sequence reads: CASTQDRTPNQPQHF. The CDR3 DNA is TGTGCCAGCACCCAGGACCGAACACCCAATCAGCCCCAGCATTTT.

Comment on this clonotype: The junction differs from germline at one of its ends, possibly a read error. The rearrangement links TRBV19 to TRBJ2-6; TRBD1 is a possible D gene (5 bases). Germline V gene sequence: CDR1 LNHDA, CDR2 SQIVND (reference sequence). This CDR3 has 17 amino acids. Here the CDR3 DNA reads TGTGCCAGTAGTATATTACCACCTAACTCTGGGGCCAACGTCCTGGCTTTC. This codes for CASSILPPNSGANVLAF. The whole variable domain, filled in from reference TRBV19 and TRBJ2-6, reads DGGITQSPKYLFRKEGQNVTLSCEQNLNHDAMYWYRQDPGQGLRLIYYSQIVNDFQKGDIAEGYSVSREKKESFPLTVTSAQKNPTAFYLCASSILPPNSGANVLAFGAGSRLTVL.

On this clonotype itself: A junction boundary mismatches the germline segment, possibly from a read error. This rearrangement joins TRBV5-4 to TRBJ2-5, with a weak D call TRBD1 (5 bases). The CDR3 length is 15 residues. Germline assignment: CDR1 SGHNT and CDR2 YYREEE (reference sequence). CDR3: CASSPYTQEQETQHF. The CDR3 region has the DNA TGTGCCAGCAGCCCGTACACACAGGAACAAGAGACCCAGCACTTC.

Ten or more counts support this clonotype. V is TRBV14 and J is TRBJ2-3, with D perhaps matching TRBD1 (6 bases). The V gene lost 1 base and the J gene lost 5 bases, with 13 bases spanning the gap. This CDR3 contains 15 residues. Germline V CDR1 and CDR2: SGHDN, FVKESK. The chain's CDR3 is CASSQGYGGQDTQYF. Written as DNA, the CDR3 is TGTGCCAGCAGCCAAGGCTATGGGGGACAAGATACGCAGTATTTT.

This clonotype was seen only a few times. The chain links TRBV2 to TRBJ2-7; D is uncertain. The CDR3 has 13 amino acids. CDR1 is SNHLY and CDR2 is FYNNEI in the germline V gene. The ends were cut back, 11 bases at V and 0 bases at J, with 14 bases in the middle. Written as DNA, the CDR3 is TGTGCCGTAACTATCACGAGCTCCTACGAGCAGTACTTC. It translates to CAVTITSSYEQYF.

The CDR3 DNA reads as TGTGCCAGTAGTATGACCTGGGCAGGTGTGAATGAGCAGTTCTTC. It encodes CASSMTWAGVNEQFF. The chain combines TRBV19 with TRBJ2-1, with D uncertain. CDR1 and CDR2 (germline): LNHDA, SQIVND (reference sequence). Trimming pared 3 bases from V and 7 bases from J, leaving 16 bases between. The CDR3 is 15 residues long.

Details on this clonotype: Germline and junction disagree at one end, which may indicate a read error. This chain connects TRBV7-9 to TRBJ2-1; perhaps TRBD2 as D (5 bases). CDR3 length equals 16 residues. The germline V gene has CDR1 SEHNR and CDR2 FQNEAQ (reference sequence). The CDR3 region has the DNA TGTGCCAGCAGCCGATCGGAGGATTCCTCCTACAATGGGCAGTTCTTC. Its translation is CASSRSEDSSYNGQFF. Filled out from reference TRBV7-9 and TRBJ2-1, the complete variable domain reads DTGVSQNPRHKITKRGQNVTFRCDPISEHNRLYWYRQTLGQGPEFLTYFQNEAQLEKSRLLSDRFSAERPKGSFSTLEIQRTEQGDSAMYLCASSRSEDSSYNGQFFGPGTRLTVL.

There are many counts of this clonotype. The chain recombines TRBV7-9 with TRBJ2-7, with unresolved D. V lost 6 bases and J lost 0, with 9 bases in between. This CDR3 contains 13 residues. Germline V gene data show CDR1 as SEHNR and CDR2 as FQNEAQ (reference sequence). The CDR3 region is CASSELASYEQYF. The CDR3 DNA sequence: TGTGCCAGCAGTGAACTGGCCTCCTACGAGCAGTACTTC.

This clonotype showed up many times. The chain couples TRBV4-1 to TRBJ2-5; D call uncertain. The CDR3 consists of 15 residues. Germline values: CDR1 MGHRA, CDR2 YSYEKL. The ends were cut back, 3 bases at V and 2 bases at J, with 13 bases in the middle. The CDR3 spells CASSHLENLQETQYF. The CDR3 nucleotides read TGCGCCAGCAGCCACCTGGAAAACCTACAAGAGACCCAGTACTTC.

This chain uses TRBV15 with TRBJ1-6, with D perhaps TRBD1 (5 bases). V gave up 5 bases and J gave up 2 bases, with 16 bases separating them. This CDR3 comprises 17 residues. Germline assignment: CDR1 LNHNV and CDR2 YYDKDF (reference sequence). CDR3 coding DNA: TGTGCCACCAGCGAAGCGGGGCGATCGCCCTATAATTCACCCCTCCACTTT. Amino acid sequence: CATSEAGRSPYNSPLHF.

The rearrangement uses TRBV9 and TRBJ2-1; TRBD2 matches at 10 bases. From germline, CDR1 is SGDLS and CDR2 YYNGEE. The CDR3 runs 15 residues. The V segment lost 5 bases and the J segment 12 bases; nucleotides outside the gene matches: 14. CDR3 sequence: CASSYLGTSEEGQFF. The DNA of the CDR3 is TGTGCCAGCAGTTACCTTGGGACTAGCGAGGAGGGGCAGTTCTTC.

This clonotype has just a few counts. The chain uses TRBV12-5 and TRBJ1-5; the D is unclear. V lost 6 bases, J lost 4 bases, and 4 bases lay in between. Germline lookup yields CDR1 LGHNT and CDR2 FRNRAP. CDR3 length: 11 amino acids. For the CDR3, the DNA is TGTGCTAGTGGCTTGAATCAGCCCCAGCATTTT. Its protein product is CASGLNQPQHF. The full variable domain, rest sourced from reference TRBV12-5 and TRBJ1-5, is DARVTQTPRHKVTEMGQEVTMRCQPILGHNTVFWYRQTMMQGLELLAYFRNRAPLDDSGMPKDRFSAEMPDATLATLKIQPSEPRDSAVYFCASGLNQPQHFGDGTRLSIL.

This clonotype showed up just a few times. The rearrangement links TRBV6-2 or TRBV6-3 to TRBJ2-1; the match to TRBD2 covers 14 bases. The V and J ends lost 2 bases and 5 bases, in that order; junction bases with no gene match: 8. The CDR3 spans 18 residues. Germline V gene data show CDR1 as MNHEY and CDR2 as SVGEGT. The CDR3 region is CASSYPRLAGGLHNEQFF. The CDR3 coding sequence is TGTGCCAGCAGTTACCCCAGACTAGCGGGAGGGTTACACAATGAGCAGTTCTTC.